The 27 T cell receptor beta chains below were found in one sample sequenced in a study of T cell changes during pregnancy in multiple sclerosis. Sequenced by immunoSEQ multiplex PCR; TCRdb stores in-frame clones only, minus some. The sample records 26,000 or so clones, roughly nine tenths being singletons. Sequenced material: CD8+ T cells from peripheral blood mononuclear cells, taken in the second trimester of pregnancy. All receptors come from a female donor with multiple sclerosis, enrolled in a pregnancy study.

The table lists this clone with a count of one. This chain links TRBV19 with TRBJ2-2; 8 nucleotides align to TRBD1. CDR1 LNHDA and CDR2 SQIVND come from the germline V gene (reference sequence). The V segment lost 5 bases and the J segment 2 bases; nucleotides outside the gene matches: 4. CDR3 length equals 15 residues. The CDR3 loop is CASSWTGPNTGELFF. CDR3 coding DNA: TGTGCCAGTAGTTGGACAGGGCCAAACACCGGGGAGCTGTTTTTT.

There are a few counts of this clone. The chain has TRBV11-2 and TRBJ2-7; 8 nucleotides line up with TRBD1. This CDR3 region has 14 residues. Germline V CDR1 and CDR2: SGHAT, FQNNGV. The V segment lost 1 base and the J segment 3 bases; nucleotides outside the gene matches: 2. This CDR3 is CASSLGTGFYEQYF. The CDR3 bases are TGTGCCAGCAGCTTAGGGACAGGGTTCTACGAGCAGTACTTC.

The chain uses TRBV7-9 and TRBJ2-7; possible D gene TRBD1, 5 bases. Germline loops: CDR1 SEHNR, CDR2 FQNEAQ (reference sequence). This CDR3 is 12 amino acids long. Trimming stripped 2 bases from V and 3 bases from J, with 5 bases between. CDR3 residues: CASSLQGYEQYF. The DNA for the CDR3 is TGTGCCAGCAGCTTACAGGGCTACGAGCAGTACTTC.

The V gene is TRBV7-9, the J gene TRBJ1-1; no reliable D call. CDR1 and CDR2 (germline): SEHNR, FQNEAQ (reference sequence). V was trimmed by 3 bases and J by 0 bases, leaving 8 bases between them. This CDR3 comprises 14 residues. CDR3 residues: CASSFTGLNTEAFF. For the CDR3, the DNA is TGTGCCAGCAGCTTTACGGGTTTGAACACTGAAGCTTTCTTT.

The chain combines TRBV20-1 with TRBJ2-7; no clear D gene. Trimming took off 3 bases at V and 7 bases at J, with 7 bases between the two ends. Per germline, CDR1 DFQATT and CDR2 SNEGSKA (reference sequence). There are 10 residues in the CDR3. CDR3: CSASRGEQYF. The CDR3, as DNA: TGCAGTGCTAGTAGAGGAGAGCAGTACTTC.

This sequence joins TRBV27 and TRBJ2-7, with TRBD2 as a possible D gene (5 bases). Germline V gene lookup returns CDR1 MNHEY and CDR2 SMNVEV (reference sequence). Deletions cut 2 bases from V and 4 bases from J, with 15 bases between. The CDR3 contains 15 residues. The CDR3 coding sequence is TGTGCCAGCAGTTTAAATTTTATCGGGGAGTACGAGCAGTACTTC. Translated: CASSLNFIGEYEQYF.

This clone was picked up a small number of times. This chain connects TRBV11-1 to TRBJ2-1; TRBD2 might be the D (5 bases). Germline values: CDR1 SGHAT, CDR2 FQDESV (reference sequence). The CDR3 consists of 16 residues. The V gene lost 1 base and the J gene lost 6 bases, with 16 bases spanning the gap. CDR3 region: CASSLGGLADINEQFF. DNA of the CDR3: TGTGCCAGCAGCTTAGGTGGGCTAGCCGATATCAATGAGCAGTTCTTC.

This rearrangement joins TRBV4-3 to TRBJ2-1, with 7 bases lining up with TRBD2. CDR3 length: 17 residues. V lost 0 bases and J lost 4; bases outside the gene matches: 9. Germline CDR1 LGHNA, CDR2 YSLEER. The CDR3 bases are TGCGCCAGCAGCCAAGATTGGTCGCTAGCGGTATACAATGAGCAGTTCTTC. As protein: CASSQDWSLAVYNEQFF.

This chain joins TRBV28 and TRBJ2-7, with no clear D. CDR1 is MDHEN, CDR2 SYDVKM, per germline. Trimming took 4 bases from V and 1 from J, leaving 23 bases between them. The CDR3 is 18 residues long. The CDR3 DNA is TGTGCCAGCAGTTCCCTCGAGGCGACGTCTTTCCCTTCCTACGAGCAGTACTTC. It codes for CASSSLEATSFPSYEQYF.

The table lists this clone with a count of one. V usage is TRBV5-1 and J usage is TRBJ2-5; D is unresolved. The CDR3 is 13 residues long. V lost 5 bases and J lost 7, with 15 bases in between. Germline V lookup: CDR1 SGHRS, CDR2 YFSETQ. The CDR3, as DNA: TGCGCCAGCAGTCAATACGTCTCGGGGACCCAGTACTTC. This gives the protein CASSQYVSGTQYF.

CDR3 in DNA: TGTGCCATCAGTGGTGGGACATTTAAAGCGGGAGGGCCCCCTCTCTCCTACAATGAGCAGTTCTTC. It is translated as CAISGGTFKAGGPPLSYNEQFF. The J gene is TRBJ2-1, the V gene TRBV10-3; 10 bases map to TRBD2. Germline CDR1 reads ENHRY; CDR2 reads SYGVKD. This CDR3 has 22 amino acids. V lost 4 bases, J lost 0 bases, and 21 bases stayed unmatched.

The rearrangement links TRBV7-9 to TRBJ2-5; 8 bases map to TRBD1. V trimming: 6 bases; J trimming: 3 bases; junction bases outside the gene matches: 12. Germline assignment: CDR1 SEHNR and CDR2 FQNEAQ (reference sequence). The CDR3 consists of 16 residues. In DNA, the CDR3 is TGTGCCAGCAGTCAAATTTCCGACAGGGGAGAAGAGACCCAGTACTTC. It yields the protein CASSQISDRGEETQYF. Full variable domain (remainder filled in from reference TRBV7-9 and TRBJ2-5): DTGVSQNPRHKITKRGQNVTFRCDPISEHNRLYWYRQTLGQGPEFLTYFQNEAQLEKSRLLSDRFSAERPKGSFSTLEIQRTEQGDSAMYLCASSQISDRGEETQYFGPGTRLLVL.

V usage is TRBV6-5 and J usage is TRBJ2-7, with 9 bases fitting TRBD1. J was trimmed by 3 bases and V by 5 bases; bases with no gene match: 8. CDR1 is MNHEY and CDR2 is SVGAGI in the germline V gene. This CDR3 region has 15 residues. The CDR3 region has the DNA TGTGCCAGCAGTCAAGAGGAGACAGGGGGCTACGAGCAGTACTTC. Translation gives CASSQEETGGYEQYF.

This chain uses TRBV6-4 with TRBJ2-3, with D perhaps matching TRBD1 (5 bases). The CDR3 has 13 amino acids. CDR1 and CDR2 (germline): MRHNA, SNTAGT. V was clipped by 9 bases and J by 2 bases, with 12 bases between them. The CDR3 DNA is TGTGCCAGTGGACACAGCCTCACAGATACGCAGTATTTT. Amino acid sequence: CASGHSLTDTQYF.

This clone was recorded only once. The J gene is TRBJ1-4, the V gene TRBV7-9, with D perhaps matching TRBD1 (6 bases). CDR1 is SEHNR and CDR2 is FQNEAQ in the germline V gene (reference sequence). CDR3 length equals 17 residues. Trimming pared 2 bases from V and 5 bases from J, leaving 18 bases between. As DNA, the CDR3 is TGTGCCAGCAGCTTAAAGGAACAGGGAGGGAGGAATGAAAAACTGTTTTTT. It yields the protein CASSLKEQGGRNEKLFF.

The J gene is TRBJ2-3, the V gene TRBV27, with unresolved D. Per the germline V gene, CDR1 is MNHEY and CDR2 is SMNVEV (reference sequence). CDR3 length: 11 amino acids. V was clipped by 8 bases and J by 0 bases, with 3 bases between them. CDR3: CASSSTDTQYF. CDR3 in DNA: TGTGCCAGCTCTAGCACAGATACGCAGTATTTT.

CDR3 sequence (DNA): TGCGCCAGCAGCTTGTTGAGGGAGGAAGAAACCTACGAGCAGTACTTC. Translating gives CASSLLREEETYEQYF. J is TRBJ2-7 and V is TRBV5-1; tentative D call: TRBD2 (6 bases). The CDR3 has 16 residues. The V and J ends lost 1 base and 2 bases respectively, with 16 bases between them. Germline V gene sequence: CDR1 SGHRS, CDR2 YFSETQ.

V and J are TRBV18 and TRBJ2-2; 10 positions agree with TRBD2. The CDR3 length is 19 residues. V lost 6 bases and J lost 3; bases outside the gene matches: 16. The germline gives CDR1 KGHSH, CDR2 LQKENI. The CDR3 DNA reads as TGTGCCAGCTCTCCAAGAGGGTTCAGGCTAGCGGGAGACACCGGGGAGCTGTTTTTT. Translating it yields CASSPRGFRLAGDTGELFF.

The chain recombines TRBV7-2 with TRBJ2-1; 12 bases align to TRBD2. In germline, CDR1 is SGHTA, CDR2 FQGNSA. This CDR3 comprises 15 residues. V lost 5 bases, J lost 7 bases, and 6 bases stayed unmatched. CDR3 sequence reads: CASSATSGRLNEQFF. The CDR3 nucleotides read TGTGCCAGCAGCGCAACTAGCGGGAGGCTTAATGAGCAGTTCTTC.

The V and J genes are TRBV13 and TRBJ2-7, with D perhaps TRBD1 (6 bases). Trimming removed 1 base from V and 3 bases from J, with 7 bases in between. CDR3 length: 13 amino acids. Germline lookup yields CDR1 PRHDT and CDR2 FYEKMQ (reference sequence). CDR3: CASSLEGDYEQYF. The CDR3 DNA sequence: TGTGCCAGCAGCTTAGAGGGGGACTACGAGCAGTACTTC.

This clone appeared a single time. The chain uses TRBV10-3 and TRBJ2-7, with 9 bases that match TRBD1. The CDR3 runs 12 residues. Losses at the gene ends were 5 bases for V and 11 bases for J; bases not matched to a gene: 7. CDR1 and CDR2 (germline): ENHRY, SYGVKD. CDR3 region: CAISSGQGQKYF. DNA for the CDR3: TGTGCCATCAGTTCGGGACAGGGTCAAAAGTACTTC.

The CDR3 protein is CASSAERQTDYEQYF. In DNA, the CDR3 is TGTGCCAGCAGTGCTGAACGACAAACTGACTACGAGCAGTACTTC. The rearrangement uses TRBV6-5 and TRBJ2-7; D unresolved. This CDR3 is built from 15 residues. V gave up 5 bases and J gave up 3 bases, with 17 bases separating them. CDR1 and CDR2 (germline): MNHEY, SVGAGI.

The chain couples TRBV15 to TRBJ2-7; no firm D call. This CDR3 has 18 residues. The germline CDR1 and CDR2 sequences are LNHNV and YYDKDF (reference sequence). V was cut by 1 base and J by 3 bases, with 22 bases left in between. The CDR3, as DNA: TGTGCCACCAGCAGAGCCCACCTCCTAGACCCCAATGTCTACGAGCAGTACTTC. It translates to CATSRAHLLDPNVYEQYF.

The chain links TRBV14 to TRBJ2-5, with a tentative D call TRBD1 (5 bases). Germline lookup yields CDR1 SGHDN and CDR2 FVKESK. Trimming left V 2 bases short and J 5 bases short, with 9 bases between. The CDR3 sequence is 13 residues long. CDR3 nucleotides: TGTGCCAGCAGCCAACAGGGTTGGGAGACCCAGTACTTC. This codes for CASSQQGWETQYF.

This rearrangement joins TRBV7-8 to TRBJ2-7, with 8 bases that match TRBD2. This CDR3 has 15 residues. Germline V gives CDR1 SGHVS, CDR2 FQNEAQ. V shed 6 bases and J 0 bases; nucleotides not matched to a gene: 7. The CDR3 DNA reads as TGTGCCAGCAGGTTCTTAGCGGGGAGCTCCTACGAGCAGTACTTC. Residues: CASRFLAGSSYEQYF.

The V call is TRBV4-1, the J call TRBJ2-3, with 14 bases matching TRBD2. CDR3 length equals 21 residues. CDR1 is MGHRA, CDR2 YSYEKL, per germline. The J segment lost 6 bases and the V segment lost 0 bases, leaving 17 bases of the junction unmatched. The CDR3 DNA reads as TGCGCCAGCAGCCAAGACCCGGGACTAGCGGGAGAGAGGGGGCACCAGGATACGCAGTATTTT. This encodes CASSQDPGLAGERGHQDTQYF.

The chain has TRBV27 and TRBJ1-1; TRBD1 might be the D (6 bases). CDR1 and CDR2 from the germline V gene are MNHEY and SMNVEV (reference sequence). Deletions cut 6 bases from V and 4 bases from J, with 12 bases between. This CDR3 region has 13 residues. This CDR3 is CASRLGQRTEAFF. For the CDR3, the DNA is TGTGCCAGCAGACTAGGACAGCGCACTGAAGCTTTCTTT.